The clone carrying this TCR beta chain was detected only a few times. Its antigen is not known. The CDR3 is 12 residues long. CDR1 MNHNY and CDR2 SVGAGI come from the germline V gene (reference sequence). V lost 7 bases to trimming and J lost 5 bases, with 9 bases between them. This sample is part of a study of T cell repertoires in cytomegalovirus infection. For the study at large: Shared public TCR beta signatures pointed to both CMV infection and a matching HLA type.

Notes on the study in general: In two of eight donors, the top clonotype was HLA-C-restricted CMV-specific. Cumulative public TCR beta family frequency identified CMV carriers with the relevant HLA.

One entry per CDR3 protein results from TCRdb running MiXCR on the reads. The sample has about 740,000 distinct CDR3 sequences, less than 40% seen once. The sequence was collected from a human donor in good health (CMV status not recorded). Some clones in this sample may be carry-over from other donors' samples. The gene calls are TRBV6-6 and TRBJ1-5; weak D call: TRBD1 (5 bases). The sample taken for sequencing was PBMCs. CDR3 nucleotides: TGTGCCAGCACGGGGCCGCATCAGCCCCAGCATTTT. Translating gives CASTGPHQPQHF.